This T cell receptor beta chain is drawn from a study of T cell responses to AZD1222 COVID-19 vaccine. General study points: Repertoires were obtained only post-peak T cell response. AZD1222 recipients seropositive at baseline numbered only six or seven. Spike-specific TCR depth and breadth grew after two AZD1222 doses. The sample set comprised mostly white British donors with more females, and clonal diversity was possibly underestimated.

This clone was detected once. Its antigen is as yet unknown. Produced via immunoSEQ multiplex PCR; TCRdb's table is partial and in-frame only. The sample comprises over 40,000 clones, nearly 85% of which are singletons, and approximately 52% rests with the top ten. The sequence was collected from an adult in good health. The sequencing used peripheral blood, collected on day 0 of AZD1222 vaccination.

The CDR3 nucleotides read TGTGCCAGCAGCTTTGGACAGGGACAAAACATTCAGTACTTC. It yields the protein CASSFGQGQNIQYF. V is TRBV5-4 and J is TRBJ2-4; 8 bases map to TRBD1. The CDR3 runs to 14 residues. V shed 2 bases, J shed 5 bases, and the junction held 3 bases outside the gene matches. In germline, CDR1 is SGHNT, CDR2 YYREEE (reference sequence). The whole variable domain, remainder taken from reference TRBV5-4 and TRBJ2-4, is ETGVTQSPTHLIKTRGQQVTLRCSSQSGHNTVSWYQQALGQGPQFIFQYYREEENGRGNFPPRFSGLQFPNYSSELNVNALELDDSALYLCASSFGQGQNIQYFGAGTRLSVL.